Below, 4 T cell receptor beta chains from the same sample are listed, as sequenced in a study of T cells after yellow fever vaccination. TCRdb reanalysed the 5' RACE reads using MiXCR and keeps one entry per CDR3 protein. The repertoire consists of roughly 500,000 distinct CDR3 sequences, with 15% to 20% occurring once and the leading ten covering roughly 13%. The sequenced sample was PBMCs, obtained 15 days after the yellow fever booster vaccination. These receptors came from a man younger than 40 who received the YFV17D yellow fever vaccine.

This clonotype turned up a few times. The chain joins TRBV5-1 to TRBJ2-1; TRBD2 might be the D (5 bases). CDR3 length equals 13 residues. Germline loops: CDR1 SGHRS, CDR2 YFSETQ. The V and J ends lost 2 bases and 6 bases respectively, with 9 bases between them. CDR3 sequence reads: CASSFRLLNEQFF. CDR3 DNA sequence: TGCGCCAGCAGCTTTAGACTACTCAATGAGCAGTTCTTC. The full variable domain, with the rest looked up from reference TRBV5-1 and TRBJ2-1, is KAGVTQTPRYLIKTRGQQVTLSCSPISGHRSVSWYQQTPGQGLQFLFEYFSETQRNKGNFPGRFSGRQFSNSRSEMNVSTLELGDSALYLCASSFRLLNEQFFGPGTRLTVL.

The chain is built from TRBV5-1 and TRBJ2-7; D perhaps matches TRBD1 (5 bases). The germline V gene encodes CDR1 SGHRS and CDR2 YFSETQ. The ends were cut back, 0 bases at V and 9 bases at J, with 13 bases in the middle. The CDR3 loop spans 13 amino acids. As DNA, the CDR3 is TGCGCCAGCAGCTTGGTACTTCAGGGTGCGCAGTACTTC. As protein: CASSLVLQGAQYF.

The chain carries TRBV27 and TRBJ1-3, with D unresolved. Germline loops: CDR1 MNHEY, CDR2 SMNVEV (reference sequence). Trimming took off 2 bases at V and 4 bases at J, with 6 bases between the two ends. This CDR3 is built from 13 residues. The CDR3 DNA reads as TGTGCCAGCAGTTTAGGTCCCGGAAACACCATATATTTT. Translation gives CASSLGPGNTIYF.

This clonotype was counted a few times. The chain combines TRBV19 with TRBJ1-1; D is unresolved. The CDR3 length is 14 residues. V was pared by 5 bases and J by 1 base, with 11 bases between. In germline, CDR1 is LNHDA, CDR2 SQIVND (reference sequence). As DNA, the CDR3 is TGTGCCAGTAGTTCGGCACGGGGGAACACTGAAGCTTTCTTT. As protein: CASSSARGNTEAFF.